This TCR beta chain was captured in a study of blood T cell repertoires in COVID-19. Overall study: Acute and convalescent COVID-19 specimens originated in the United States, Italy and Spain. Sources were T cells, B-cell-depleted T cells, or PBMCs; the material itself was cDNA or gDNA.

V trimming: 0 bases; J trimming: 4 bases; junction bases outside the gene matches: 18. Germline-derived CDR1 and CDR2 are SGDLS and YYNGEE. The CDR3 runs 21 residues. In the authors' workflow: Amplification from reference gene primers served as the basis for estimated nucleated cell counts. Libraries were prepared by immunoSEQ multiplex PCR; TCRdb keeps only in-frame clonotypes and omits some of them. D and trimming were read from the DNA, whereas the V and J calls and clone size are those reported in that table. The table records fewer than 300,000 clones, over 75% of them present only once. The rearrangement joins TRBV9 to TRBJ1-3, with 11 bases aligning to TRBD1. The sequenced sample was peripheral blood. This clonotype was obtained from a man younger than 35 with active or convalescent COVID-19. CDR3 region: CASSVATTDRGQSGSGNTIYF. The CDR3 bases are TGTGCCAGCAGCGTAGCTACCACGGACAGGGGGCAAAGTGGGTCCGGAAACACCATATATTTT.